A single T cell receptor beta chain is shown here with its context. Which antigen it targets is not known. Qualities for individual bases were not recorded, and no much larger clone is one base off. Other nucleotide sequences in the sample specify the same CDR3. These data belong to a study of PD-1 blockade in classical Hodgkin lymphoma (dated by TCRdb to the early 2020s). About the investigation overall: Nivolumab dosing was 3 mg/kg intravenously every 2 weeks, continuing until either disease progression or unacceptable toxicity. The study used TCR beta sequencing and CyTOF to define a peripheral blood immune signature of response to PD-1 blockade in classical Hodgkin lymphoma. Findings and caveats that apply to the study as a whole: Trial patients with a complete response had baseline diversity similar to that of newly diagnosed patients, while partial responders and progressors had significantly lower diversity. CD4+ but not CD8+ TCR diversity rose significantly by C4D1 (p=0.0027 vs p=0.16), most apparent in complete responders (p=0.02). Baseline TCR diversity was reported as lower in newly diagnosed patients than in healthy donors, and lower still in relapsed/refractory patients. Lower diversity was seen in patients whose nivolumab began less than 1 year after ASCT, and these patients were left out of later analyses so that immune reconstitution would not confound the results. The study was restricted to a single clinical trial cohort, and the causes of repertoire differences, possibly disease activity or prior therapy, were left undefined.

The Qiagen DNeasy kit was used to extract genomic DNA from unsorted PBMCs and from the negatively selected CD4+ and CD8+ fractions. TCR beta CDR3 regions were subjected to amplification by immunoSEQ multiplex PCR with primers that anneal to V and J segments. Amplification bias was minimized using a synthetic immune receptor repertoire, and residual bias was removed computationally after sequencing. In the paper's pipeline: Custom Python scripts were used to quantify repertoire diversity as the Shannon entropy index. Unsorted, CD4+ and CD8+ repertoires were analyzed separately, except for combined analyses in which CD4+ and CD8+ sequences were merged in silico. Clonal expansion was defined as a frequency increase of at least 2-fold after treatment compared with C1D1, and clones undetected at baseline were assigned a pseudocount of 0.5. Clones with 0 or 1 copy at C1D1 were defined as singleton clones, while clones with 2 or more copies were defined as non-singleton clones. Clones expanded in unsorted samples were labelled as CD4+, CD8+ or unknown by matching protein sequences in sorted samples from the same patient. Wilcoxon tests were applied to paired samples to test diversity changes from C1D1 to C4D1. The table was pulled from immuneACCESS by TCRdb, which kept in-frame rearrangements only. Such tables lose some clones; where checked, under half of the loss comes from unresolved V genes, and the rest has no known cause. V and J calls and clone size are copied from that table; D and trimming were computed from the DNA. The sample table holds almost 95,000 clones, of which over 80% were seen once. The ten largest clonotypes hold 15% to 20% of the sample.

Per the publication, the time point label means: cycle 4 day 1 (C4D1), after more than 5 weeks of nivolumab. Relapse after autologous stem cell transplantation had occurred in all trial patients, and cohorts A, B and C were distinguished by prior brentuximab vedotin exposure. The trial cohort comprised about 60 patients with relapsed/refractory classical Hodgkin lymphoma whose best overall responses were complete response, partial response or progressive disease. In the multi-cohort phase II CheckMate 205 trial, trial patients received single-agent nivolumab. An independent review committee assessed best overall response by applying the 2007 International Working Group response criteria. PBMCs from the trial were collected at three points: immediately before nivolumab initiation (C1D1), and during therapy at cycle 2 day 1 and cycle 4 day 1. Peripheral blood was collected in 8 mL Vacutainer Cell Preparation Tubes, from which PBMCs were isolated by centrifugation and then cryopreserved.

The clonotype comes from a human donor with classical Hodgkin lymphoma. This specimen was peripheral blood mononuclear cells (PBMCs), taken before the fourth cycle of nivolumab.

For the CDR3, the sequence is CASSPGLAAGELFF. In nucleotides, the sequence is TGTGCCAGCAGCCCGGGACTAGCCGCCGGGGAGCTGTTTTTT. The chain employs TRBV7-9 and TRBJ2-2, with TRBD2 matching 9 junction bases. The germline V end is reduced by 5 bases and the J end by 6 bases; junction bases left unmatched: 4. From the germline V gene (reference sequence), CDR1 is SEHNR and CDR2 is FQNEAQ. CDR3 length: 14 amino acids, cysteine to phenylalanine. The CDR3 DNA has 42 bases and is translated from base 1.